This T cell receptor beta chain appears in the sequencing data of a study of regulatory T cells in long-lasting Graves disease. Overall study findings and caveats: Persistent disease exhibited a predilection for TRBV28, TRBJ1-2 and TRBJ2-5.

Construction of TCR beta libraries relied on iRepertoire HTBI primers and on Arm-PCR targeting CDR3 regions. From the multiplex PCR reads, TCRdb called clonotypes with MiXCR, one entry per CDR3 protein. The sample holds around 400,000 distinct CDR3 sequences, around 20% seen once. V shed 3 bases and J shed 8 bases, with 13 bases lying between them. Germline V gene lookup returns CDR1 SEHNR and CDR2 FQNEAQ (reference sequence). The CDR3 length is 13 residues. Noted time point: persistent/refractory GD, antithyroid drugs over 5 years with positive TRAb. The TCR library was prepared using RNA isolated from PBMCs. In this sample, this clonotype turned up a few times. The antigen is undetermined.

The TCR originated in a female donor with Graves disease. The chain carries TRBV7-9 and TRBJ1-2, with a possible D match to TRBD1 (5 bases). Sequencing was performed on peripheral blood mononuclear cells (PBMCs), taken when the disease was refractory, from a patient treated with antithyroid drugs. The CDR3 bases are TGTGCCAGCAGCTTCTCTCTCTGGGACGGCTACACCTTC. It is translated as CASSFSLWDGYTF.